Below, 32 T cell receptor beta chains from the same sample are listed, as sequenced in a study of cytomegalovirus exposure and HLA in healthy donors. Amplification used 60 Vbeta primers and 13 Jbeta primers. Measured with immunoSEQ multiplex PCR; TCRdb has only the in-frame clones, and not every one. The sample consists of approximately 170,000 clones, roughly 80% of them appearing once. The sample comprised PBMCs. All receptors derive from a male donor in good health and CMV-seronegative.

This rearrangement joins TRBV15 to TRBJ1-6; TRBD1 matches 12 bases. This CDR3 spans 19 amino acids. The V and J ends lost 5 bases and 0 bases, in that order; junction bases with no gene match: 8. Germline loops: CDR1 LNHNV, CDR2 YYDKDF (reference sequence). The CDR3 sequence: CATSPGQGAIGSYNSPLHF. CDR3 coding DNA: TGTGCCACCAGCCCGGGACAGGGGGCTATAGGCTCCTATAATTCACCCCTCCACTTT.

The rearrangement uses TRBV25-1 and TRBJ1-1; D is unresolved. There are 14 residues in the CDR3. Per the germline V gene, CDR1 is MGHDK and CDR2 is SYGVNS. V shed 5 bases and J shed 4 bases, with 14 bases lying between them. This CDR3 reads CASSSHSGGTEAFF. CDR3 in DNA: TGTGCCAGCAGTTCCCACAGTGGAGGCACTGAAGCTTTCTTT.

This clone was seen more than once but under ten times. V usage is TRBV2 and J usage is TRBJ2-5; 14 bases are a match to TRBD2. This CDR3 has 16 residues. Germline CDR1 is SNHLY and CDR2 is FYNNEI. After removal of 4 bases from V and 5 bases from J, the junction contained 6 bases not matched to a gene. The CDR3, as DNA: TGTGCCAGCAGTGGTGGGACTAGCGGGAGTAGGGAGACCCAGTACTTC. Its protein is CASSGGTSGSRETQYF.

The DNA of the CDR3 is TGTGCCTCGACCGTTGGGGCCGAGACCCAGTACTTC. This encodes CASTVGAETQYF. The genes are TRBV30 and TRBJ2-5; D is perhaps TRBD1 (5 bases). CDR1 is GTSNPN, CDR2 SVGIG, per germline (reference sequence). The length of the CDR3 is 12 residues. Trimming cost V 7 bases and J 5 bases, with 14 bases left between them.

The DNA of the CDR3 is TGTGCCAGCAGCTTAGGGCAGGGCTCCTACAATGAGCAGTTCTTC. This translates into CASSLGQGSYNEQFF. This chain connects TRBV7-8 to TRBJ2-1; TRBD1 might be the D (5 bases). The V end was cut by 1 base, the J end by 0 bases, with 7 bases between. This CDR3 contains 15 residues. Per germline, CDR1 SGHVS and CDR2 FQNEAQ.

CDR3 coding DNA: TGCGCCAGCAGCTTGGACAGTAACTATGGCTACACCTTC. Amino acid sequence: CASSLDSNYGYTF. The chain joins TRBV5-1 to TRBJ1-2; D uncertain. The CDR3 is 13 amino acids. Germline CDR1 and CDR2: SGHRS and YFSETQ. V lost 0 bases, J lost 1 base, and 4 bases lay in between.

The CDR3 DNA follows: TGTGCCAGCAGCCTCACTGGGCGGGGGGACCAAGAGACCCAGTACTTC. It is translated as CASSLTGRGDQETQYF. This rearrangement joins TRBV7-9 to TRBJ2-5; 8 bases are shared with TRBD2. The CDR3 runs 16 residues. V lost 5 bases and J lost 0; bases outside the gene matches: 8. The germline CDR1 and CDR2 sequences are SEHNR and FQNEAQ (reference sequence).

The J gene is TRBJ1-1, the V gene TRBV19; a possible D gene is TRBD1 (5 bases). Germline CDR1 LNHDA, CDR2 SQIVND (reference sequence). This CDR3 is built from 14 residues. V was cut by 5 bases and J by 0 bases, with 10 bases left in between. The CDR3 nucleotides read TGTGCCAGTAGTCGCGACAGAGTGAACACTGAAGCTTTCTTT. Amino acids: CASSRDRVNTEAFF.

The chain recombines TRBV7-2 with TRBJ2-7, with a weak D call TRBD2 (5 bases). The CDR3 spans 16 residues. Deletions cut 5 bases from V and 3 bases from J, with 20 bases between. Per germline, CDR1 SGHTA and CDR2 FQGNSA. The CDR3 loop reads CASSTNPAGGDYEQYF. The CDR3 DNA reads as TGTGCCAGCAGCACCAACCCGGCGGGTGGGGACTACGAGCAGTACTTC. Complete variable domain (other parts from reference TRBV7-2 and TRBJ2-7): GAGVSQSPSNKVTEKGKDVELRCDPISGHTALYWYRQSLGQGLEFLIYFQGNSAPDKSGLPSDRFSAERTGGSVSTLTIQRTQQEDSAVYLCASSTNPAGGDYEQYFGPGTRLTVT.

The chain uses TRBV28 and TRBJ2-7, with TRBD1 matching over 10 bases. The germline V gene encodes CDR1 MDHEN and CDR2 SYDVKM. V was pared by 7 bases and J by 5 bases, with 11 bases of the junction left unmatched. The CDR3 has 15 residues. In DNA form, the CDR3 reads TGTGCCAGCACCACCTCCGGGACAGGGGACCACGAGCAGTACTTC. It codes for CASTTSGTGDHEQYF.

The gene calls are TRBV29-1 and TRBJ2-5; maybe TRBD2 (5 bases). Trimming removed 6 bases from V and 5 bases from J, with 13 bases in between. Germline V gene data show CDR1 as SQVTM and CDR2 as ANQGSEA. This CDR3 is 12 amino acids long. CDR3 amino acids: CSVSEVPETQYF. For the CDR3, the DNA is TGCAGCGTCTCGGAGGTCCCGGAGACCCAGTACTTC.

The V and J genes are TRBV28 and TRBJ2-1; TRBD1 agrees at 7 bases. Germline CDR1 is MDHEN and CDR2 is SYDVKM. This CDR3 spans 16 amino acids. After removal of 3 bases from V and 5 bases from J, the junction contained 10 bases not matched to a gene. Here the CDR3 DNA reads TGTGCCAGCAGTTTCAGACAGGGCCCCTTGGACAATGAGCAGTTCTTC. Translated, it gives CASSFRQGPLDNEQFF.

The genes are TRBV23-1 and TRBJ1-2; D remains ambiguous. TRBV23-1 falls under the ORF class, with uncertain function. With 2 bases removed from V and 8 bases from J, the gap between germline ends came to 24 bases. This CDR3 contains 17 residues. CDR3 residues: CASSQGCFGVEVEGYTF. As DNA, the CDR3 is TGCGCCAGCAGTCAAGGATGCTTCGGCGTGGAGGTGGAAGGCTACACCTTC.

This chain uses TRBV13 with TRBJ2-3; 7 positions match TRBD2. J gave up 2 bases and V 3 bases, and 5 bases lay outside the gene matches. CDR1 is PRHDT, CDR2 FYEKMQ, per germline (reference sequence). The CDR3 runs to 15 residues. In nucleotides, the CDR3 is TGTGCCAGCAGCTTGGGGAAGCGGGACACAGATACGCAGTATTTT. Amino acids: CASSLGKRDTDTQYF.

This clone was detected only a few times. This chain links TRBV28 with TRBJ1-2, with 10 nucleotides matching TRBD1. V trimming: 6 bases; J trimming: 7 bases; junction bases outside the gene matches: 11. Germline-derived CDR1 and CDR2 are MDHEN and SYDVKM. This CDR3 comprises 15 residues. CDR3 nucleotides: TGTGCCAGCAGCCCCCCGGGACAGGGGATAATTGGCTACACCTTC. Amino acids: CASSPPGQGIIGYTF.

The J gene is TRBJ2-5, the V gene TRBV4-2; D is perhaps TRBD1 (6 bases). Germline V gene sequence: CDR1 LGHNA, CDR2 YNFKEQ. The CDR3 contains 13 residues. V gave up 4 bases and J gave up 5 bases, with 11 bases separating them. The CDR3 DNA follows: TGTGCCAGCAGCCCACAGGGTTACGAGACCCAGTACTTC. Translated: CASSPQGYETQYF.

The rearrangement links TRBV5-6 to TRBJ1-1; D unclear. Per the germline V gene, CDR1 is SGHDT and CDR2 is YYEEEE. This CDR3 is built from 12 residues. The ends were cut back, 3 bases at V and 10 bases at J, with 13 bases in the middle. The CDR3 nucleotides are TGTGCCAGCAGCTGGCAGGCCGCCGGAGCTTTCTTT. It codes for CASSWQAAGAFF.

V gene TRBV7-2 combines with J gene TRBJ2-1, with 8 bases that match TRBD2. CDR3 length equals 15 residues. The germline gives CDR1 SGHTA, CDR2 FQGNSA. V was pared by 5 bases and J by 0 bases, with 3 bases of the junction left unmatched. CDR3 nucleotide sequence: TGTGCCAGCAGCCCGGGACTAGACTCCTACAATGAGCAGTTCTTC. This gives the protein CASSPGLDSYNEQFF.

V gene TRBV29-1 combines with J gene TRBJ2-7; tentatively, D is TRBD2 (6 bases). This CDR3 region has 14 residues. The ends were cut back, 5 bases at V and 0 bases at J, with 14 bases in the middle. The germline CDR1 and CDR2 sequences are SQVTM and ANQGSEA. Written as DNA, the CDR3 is TGCAGCGTTACCGGGACTCAAAGCTCCTACGAGCAGTACTTC. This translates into CSVTGTQSSYEQYF.

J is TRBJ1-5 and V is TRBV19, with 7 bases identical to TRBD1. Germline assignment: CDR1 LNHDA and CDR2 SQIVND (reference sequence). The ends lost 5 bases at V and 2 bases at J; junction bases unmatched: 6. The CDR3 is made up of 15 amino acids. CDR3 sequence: CASSAPGQRNQPQHF. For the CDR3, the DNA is TGTGCCAGTAGTGCCCCGGGACAGCGCAATCAGCCCCAGCATTTT.

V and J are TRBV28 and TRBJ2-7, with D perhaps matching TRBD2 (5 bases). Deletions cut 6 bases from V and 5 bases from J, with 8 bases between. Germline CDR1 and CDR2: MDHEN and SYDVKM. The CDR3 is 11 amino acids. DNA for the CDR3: TGTGCCAGCAGATTAGCGAACGAGCAGTACTTC. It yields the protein CASRLANEQYF.

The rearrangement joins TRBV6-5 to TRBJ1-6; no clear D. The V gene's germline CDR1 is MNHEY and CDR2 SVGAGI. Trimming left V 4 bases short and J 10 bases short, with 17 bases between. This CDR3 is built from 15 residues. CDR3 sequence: CASSSTNIGGSPLHF. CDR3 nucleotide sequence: TGTGCCAGCAGTTCAACCAATATCGGAGGCTCACCCCTCCACTTT.

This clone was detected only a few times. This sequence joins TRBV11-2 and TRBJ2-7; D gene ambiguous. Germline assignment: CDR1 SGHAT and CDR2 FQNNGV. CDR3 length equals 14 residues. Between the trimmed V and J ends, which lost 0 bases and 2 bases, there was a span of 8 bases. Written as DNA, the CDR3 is TGTGCCAGCAGCTTAGATGGAGTTGCCTACGAGCAGTACTTC. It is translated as CASSLDGVAYEQYF.

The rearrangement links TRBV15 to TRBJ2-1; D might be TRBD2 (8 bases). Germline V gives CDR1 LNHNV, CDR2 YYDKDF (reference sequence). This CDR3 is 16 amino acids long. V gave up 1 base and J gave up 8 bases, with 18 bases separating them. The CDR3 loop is CATSRGNPGGGDEQFF. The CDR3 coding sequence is TGTGCCACCAGCAGAGGTAATCCGGGAGGGGGCGATGAGCAGTTCTTC.

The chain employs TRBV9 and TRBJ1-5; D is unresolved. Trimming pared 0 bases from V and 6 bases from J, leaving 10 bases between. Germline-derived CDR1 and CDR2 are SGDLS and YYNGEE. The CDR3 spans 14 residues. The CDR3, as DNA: TGTGCCAGCAGCGTAGCGGGTATCGGTCAGCCCCAGCATTTT. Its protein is CASSVAGIGQPQHF.

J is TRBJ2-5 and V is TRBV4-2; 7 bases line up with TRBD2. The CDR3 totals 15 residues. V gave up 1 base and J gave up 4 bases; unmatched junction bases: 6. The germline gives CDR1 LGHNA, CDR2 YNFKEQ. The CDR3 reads CASSQVPGRGETQYF. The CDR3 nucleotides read TGTGCCAGCAGCCAAGTTCCGGGGAGGGGAGAGACCCAGTACTTC.

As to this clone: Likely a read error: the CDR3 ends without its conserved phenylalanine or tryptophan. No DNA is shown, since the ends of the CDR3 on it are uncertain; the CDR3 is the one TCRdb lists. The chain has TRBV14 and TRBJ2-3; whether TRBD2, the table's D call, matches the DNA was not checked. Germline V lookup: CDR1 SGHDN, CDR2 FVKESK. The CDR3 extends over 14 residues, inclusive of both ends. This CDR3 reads CASSQDLGLAGVAG.

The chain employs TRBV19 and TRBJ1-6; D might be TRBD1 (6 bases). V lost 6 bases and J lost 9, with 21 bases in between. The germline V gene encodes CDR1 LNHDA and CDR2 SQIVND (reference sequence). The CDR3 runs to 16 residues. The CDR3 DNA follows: TGTGCCAGTAGCCACCCAGGGGTTGGCGCGCCTTCACCCCTCCACTTT. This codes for CASSHPGVGAPSPLHF. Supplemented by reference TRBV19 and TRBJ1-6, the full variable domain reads DGGITQSPKYLFRKEGQNVTLSCEQNLNHDAMYWYRQDPGQGLRLIYYSQIVNDFQKGDIAEGYSVSREKKESFPLTVTSAQKNPTAFYLCASSHPGVGAPSPLHFGNGTRLTVT.

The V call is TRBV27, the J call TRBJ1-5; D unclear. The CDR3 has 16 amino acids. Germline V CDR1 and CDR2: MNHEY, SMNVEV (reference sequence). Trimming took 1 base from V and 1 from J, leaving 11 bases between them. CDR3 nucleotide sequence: TGTGCCAGCAGTTTATATGCCATCAGGAGCAATCAGCCCCAGCATTTT. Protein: CASSLYAIRSNQPQHF.

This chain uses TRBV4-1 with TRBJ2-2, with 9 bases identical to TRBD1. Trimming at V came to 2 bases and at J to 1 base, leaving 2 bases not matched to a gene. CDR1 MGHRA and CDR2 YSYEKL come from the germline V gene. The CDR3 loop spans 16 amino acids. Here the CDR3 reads CASSQQGQGNTGELFF. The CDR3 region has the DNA TGCGCCAGCAGCCAACAGGGACAGGGGAACACCGGGGAGCTGTTTTTT.

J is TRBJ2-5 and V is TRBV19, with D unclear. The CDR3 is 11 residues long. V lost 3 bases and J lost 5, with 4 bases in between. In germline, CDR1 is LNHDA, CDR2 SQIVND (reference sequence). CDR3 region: CASSMRETQYF. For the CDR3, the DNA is TGTGCCAGTAGTATGAGGGAGACCCAGTACTTC.

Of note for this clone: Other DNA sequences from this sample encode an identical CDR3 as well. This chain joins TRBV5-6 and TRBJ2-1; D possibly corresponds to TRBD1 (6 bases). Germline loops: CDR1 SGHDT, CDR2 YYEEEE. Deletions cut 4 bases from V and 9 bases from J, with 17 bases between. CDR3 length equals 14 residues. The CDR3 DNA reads TGTGCCAGCAGCAGAGGGCTACAGGGCGTTGAGCAGTTCTTC. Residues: CASSRGLQGVEQFF.